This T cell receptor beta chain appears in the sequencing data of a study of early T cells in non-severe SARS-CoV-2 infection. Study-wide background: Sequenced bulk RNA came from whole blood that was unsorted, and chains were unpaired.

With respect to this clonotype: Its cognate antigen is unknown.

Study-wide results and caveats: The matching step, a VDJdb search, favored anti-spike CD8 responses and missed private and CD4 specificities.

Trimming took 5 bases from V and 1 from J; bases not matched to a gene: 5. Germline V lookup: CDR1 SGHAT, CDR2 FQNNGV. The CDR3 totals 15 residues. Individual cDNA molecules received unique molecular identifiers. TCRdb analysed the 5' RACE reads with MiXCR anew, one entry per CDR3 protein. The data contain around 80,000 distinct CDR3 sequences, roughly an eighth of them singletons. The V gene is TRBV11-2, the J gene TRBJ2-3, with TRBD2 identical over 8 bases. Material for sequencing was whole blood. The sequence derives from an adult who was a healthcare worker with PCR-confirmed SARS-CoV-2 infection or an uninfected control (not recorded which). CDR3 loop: CASSPGLVGTDTQYF. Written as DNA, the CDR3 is TGTGCCAGCAGCCCGGGACTAGTGGGCACAGATACGCAGTATTTT.